This T cell receptor beta chain was recorded in a study of T cells expressing NK-cell markers. About the study: The sequencing cohort of eight donors included seven HCMV-seropositive individuals and one seronegative individual.

5'RACE template switching with UMIs generated TCR beta cDNA. TCRdb reprocessed the 5' RACE reads; each CDR3 protein has one entry and no DNA is given. The sample yields 500,000 to 700,000 distinct CDR3 sequences, of which the top ten take up roughly 3.4%. This CDR3 is 15 amino acids long. CDR1 and CDR2 from the germline V gene are SGDLS and YYNGEE. This TCR derives from a man aged 18 to 29 in good health. The V call is TRBV9, the J call TRBJ2-1; TCRdb designates TRBD2, a call that cannot be tested without DNA. The source material was blood T cells: a sorted CD56 or NKG2C T cell subset, CD4+ or CD8+ T cells, or bulk PBMC T cells (not recorded which). The CDR3: CASSVKRDQGDEQFF.